The T cell receptor (beta chain) described here comes from a study of graft-versus-host responses after intestinal transplantation. Background on the study: All recipients were given anti-thymocyte globulin induction, and tacrolimus and steroids were then administered for three to four years. Study outcomes and limitations: Within allografts, high graft-versus-host to host-versus-graft clonal ratios were seen among patients with graft-donor T cell macrochimerism. The recipient marrow held GvH clones, and some of them showed up first in ileum or blood. Early after transplant, HvG clones declined as circulating GvH clones peaked.

Lymphocytes from graft epithelium and lamina propria were isolated. CDR1 and CDR2 from the germline V gene are SGDLS and YYNGEE. The CDR3 is made up of 14 amino acids. Deletions cut 3 bases from V and 6 bases from J, with 13 bases between. In the case of this clone: What it binds is unknown.

Method: immunoSEQ multiplex PCR; TCRdb's copy keeps in-frame clones and lacks some. Among 15,000 or so clones listed, almost 70% were seen once. The sequence came from a human patient who received an intestinal transplant, so some T cells may come from the graft donor. The source was ileum tissue, collected around 720 days after intestinal transplantation. The gene calls are TRBV9 and TRBJ2-4; D may be TRBD1 (6 bases). The CDR3 DNA follows: TGTGCCAGCAGCGCAGACCCACAGGGAAACATTCAGTACTTC. Translation: CASSADPQGNIQYF.